These 26 T cell receptor beta chains came from one sample sequenced in a study of T-cell memory formation after mild COVID-19. Each CDR3 protein gets one entry after TCRdb re-called the 5' RACE reads with MiXCR. The sample records over 350,000 distinct CDR3 sequences, approximately 15% being singletons. The sample taken for sequencing was PBMCs or a T cell subset sorted from them (not recorded which). The receptors shown here come from a man between 18 and 29 years old who had mild COVID-19 (a few samples of this study predate the infection). Cell type and time point are not known.

The rearrangement uses TRBV6-6 and TRBJ1-1; no clear D. This CDR3 has 17 amino acids. Germline-derived CDR1 and CDR2 are MNHNY and SVGAGI (reference sequence). Trimming shortened V by 0 bases and J by 8 bases, and 22 bases separated the two germline ends. CDR3 sequence reads: CASSYSIGRTSSAEAFF. Here the CDR3 DNA reads TGTGCCAGCAGTTACTCGATAGGTCGGACGTCTTCAGCGGAAGCTTTCTTT.

This clonotype was counted only a few times. The chain uses TRBV5-4 and TRBJ2-1; 8 bases are a match to TRBD2. There are 17 residues in the CDR3. The ends lost 1 base at V and 6 bases at J; junction bases unmatched: 12. The V gene's germline CDR1 is SGHNT and CDR2 YYREEE (reference sequence). CDR3 in amino acids: CASSLFFRTSKTNEQFF. CDR3 nucleotide sequence: TGTGCCAGCAGCTTGTTCTTTCGGACTAGCAAAACCAATGAGCAGTTCTTC.

This chain joins TRBV20-1 and TRBJ1-2; 7 bases align to TRBD1. The length of the CDR3 is 14 residues. V lost 0 bases to trimming and J lost 8 bases; unmatched junction nucleotides: 9. In germline, CDR1 is DFQATT, CDR2 SNEGSKA (reference sequence). The CDR3 sequence: CSARDDRTGRGYTF. The CDR3 coding sequence is TGCAGTGCTAGAGACGATCGGACAGGACGAGGCTACACCTTC.

This chain uses TRBV15 with TRBJ1-2; 8 bases are shared with TRBD1. The trim removed 5 bases at V and 7 bases at J, leaving 9 bases unmatched. The CDR3 is 14 amino acids. Germline V lookup: CDR1 LNHNV, CDR2 YYDKDF (reference sequence). The CDR3 DNA reads as TGTGCCACCAGCTTCTCAACCGGGACAGGTGGCTACACCTTC. Protein: CATSFSTGTGGYTF.

This clonotype was observed a few times. V gene TRBV19 combines with J gene TRBJ2-1; TRBD1 or TRBD2 may be the D gene (6 bases each). V lost 3 bases and J 3 bases, leaving 12 bases between the germline ends. CDR1 is LNHDA and CDR2 is SQIVND in the germline V gene (reference sequence). This CDR3 has 15 amino acids. The chain's CDR3 is CASSISGAVYNEQFF. DNA for the CDR3: TGTGCCAGTAGTATTTCGGGGGCCGTCTACAATGAGCAGTTCTTC.

The chain is built from TRBV4-3 and TRBJ2-1; D is unresolved. With 0 bases removed from V and 2 bases from J, the gap between germline ends came to 8 bases. CDR1 is LGHNA and CDR2 is YSLEER in the germline V gene. The CDR3 length is 15 residues. The CDR3 coding sequence is TGCGCCAGCAGCCAAGAACAACAGACCTACAATGAGCAGTTCTTC. It codes for CASSQEQQTYNEQFF.

This clonotype was counted only a few times. The chain couples TRBV7-2 to TRBJ2-7; maybe TRBD2 (6 bases). Germline V gene data show CDR1 as SGHTA and CDR2 as FQGNSA. The CDR3 contains 14 residues. Trimming took 1 base from V and 6 from J, leaving 13 bases between them. The CDR3: CASSLVHGGGEQYV. The DNA of the CDR3 is TGTGCCAGCAGCTTAGTCCACGGGGGAGGCGAGCAGTACGTC.

The chain employs TRBV7-2 and TRBJ1-2; TRBD1 matches at 10 bases. Germline assignment: CDR1 SGHTA and CDR2 FQGNSA. This CDR3 region has 15 residues. V lost 4 bases to trimming and J lost 1 base; unmatched junction nucleotides: 3. CDR3 nucleotide sequence: TGTGCCAGCAGCTCCCGGACAGGGGGTAACTATGGCTACACCTTC. Protein sequence: CASSSRTGGNYGYTF.

The sample holds many counts of this clonotype. A much larger clone lies a single base off, so this may be a read error. The rearrangement uses TRBV5-5 and TRBJ1-1, with D perhaps TRBD1 (5 bases). The CDR3 covers 13 residues. CDR1 and CDR2 from the germline V gene are SGHKS and YYEKEE (reference sequence). With 2 bases removed from V and 1 base from J, the gap between germline ends came to 6 bases. The CDR3 nucleotides are TGTGCCAGCAGCTTCGGGGGGAACACTGAAGCTTTCTTT. This codes for CASSFGGNTEAFF.

This chain connects TRBV6-2 or TRBV6-3 to TRBJ1-1; 7 nucleotides line up with TRBD1. Per germline, CDR1 MNHEY and CDR2 SVGEGT. CDR3 size: 15 residues. V lost 5 bases to trimming and J lost 4 bases; unmatched junction nucleotides: 10. The CDR3 nucleotides are TGTGCCAGCAGTCATACAGGGGTACGTTTCACTGAAGCTTTCTTT. Its translation is CASSHTGVRFTEAFF.

Turning to this clonotype: This CDR3 fails to terminate in the conserved phenylalanine or tryptophan, so it likely reflects a read error. This chain connects TRBV7-2 to TRBJ1-5; D unclear. The germline V gene has CDR1 SGHTA and CDR2 FQGNSA. Between the trimmed V and J ends, which lost 5 bases and 3 bases, there was a span of 8 bases. The CDR3 spans 13 residues. CDR3 DNA sequence: TGTGCCAGCAGCCGGGAACTCAATCAGCCCCAGCATATT. Its protein is CASSRELNQPQHI.

This clonotype was observed once. The chain combines TRBV20-1 with TRBJ2-3, with 10 bases that match TRBD2. The CDR3 length is 15 residues. V lost 5 bases and J lost 2; bases outside the gene matches: 7. Looked up from germline, CDR1 is DFQATT and CDR2 is SNEGSKA (reference sequence). The CDR3 loop reads CSAGLAGDLTDTQYF. The CDR3 nucleotides are TGCAGTGCTGGTCTAGCGGGGGACCTCACAGATACGCAGTATTTT.

This clonotype showed up just once. The genes are TRBV20-1 and TRBJ1-1; D remains unclear. Between the trimmed V and J ends, which lost 0 bases and 5 bases, there was a span of 7 bases. CDR1 DFQATT and CDR2 SNEGSKA come from the germline V gene (reference sequence). The CDR3 sequence is 12 residues long. In DNA form, the CDR3 reads TGCAGTGCTAGAGAGGTGGAGACTGAAGCTTTCTTT. Encoded protein: CSAREVETEAFF.

There are a few counts of this clonotype. The rearrangement joins TRBV7-9 to TRBJ2-5, with D uncertain. CDR1 is SEHNR, CDR2 FQNEAQ, per germline (reference sequence). V lost 5 bases to trimming and J lost 2 bases, with 15 bases between them. CDR3 length equals 15 residues. The CDR3 sequence is CASSPSRTLQETQYF. The CDR3 bases are TGTGCCAGCAGCCCCAGCAGGACGCTTCAAGAGACCCAGTACTTC.

The V gene is TRBV20-1, the J gene TRBJ1-1; no clear D. Trimming took 1 base from V and 6 from J, leaving 18 bases between them. The CDR3 spans 15 residues. In germline, CDR1 is DFQATT, CDR2 SNEGSKA (reference sequence). CDR3 in DNA: TGCAGTGCTAGAGTTGGTGCAGGATTTACCGCTGAAGCTTTCTTT. Protein: CSARVGAGFTAEAFF.

This clonotype was detected only a few times. The V gene is TRBV12-3 or TRBV12-4, the J gene TRBJ1-2; D is possibly TRBD1 (5 bases). The CDR3 sequence is 13 residues long. With 3 bases removed from V and 8 bases from J, the gap between germline ends came to 13 bases. The DNA for the CDR3 is TGTGCCAGCAGTTTCGGCGGAGGGGAAGGCTACACCTTC. Residues: CASSFGGGEGYTF.

The table lists this clonotype with a count of one. The chain combines TRBV18 with TRBJ2-5; the match to TRBD1 covers 7 bases. Trimming took 5 bases from V and 2 from J; bases not matched to a gene: 11. The germline V gene has CDR1 KGHSH and CDR2 LQKENI. CDR3 size: 16 residues. The chain's CDR3 is CASSSPGQLGQETQYF. The CDR3 nucleotides read TGTGCCAGCTCATCGCCGGGACAGTTGGGGCAAGAGACCCAGTACTTC.

In this sample, this clonotype turned up a few times. This chain uses TRBV7-2 with TRBJ1-5, with D hard to call. CDR1 and CDR2 (germline): SGHTA, FQGNSA. The CDR3 runs 15 residues. Trimming cost V 1 base and J 7 bases, with 14 bases left between them. The DNA for the CDR3 is TGTGCCAGCAGCTTAGTCCTTTCGGGGAACCAGCCCCAGCATTTT. Translating it yields CASSLVLSGNQPQHF.

This sequence joins TRBV11-3 and TRBJ2-1, with D unclear. The V and J ends lost 4 bases and 0 bases respectively, with 10 bases between them. The germline gives CDR1 SGHNT, CDR2 YENEEA. CDR3 length equals 15 residues. As DNA, the CDR3 is TGTGCCAGCAGCTCGACGGCCAGCTCCTACAATGAGCAGTTCTTC. This sequence encodes CASSSTASSYNEQFF.

This clonotype was recorded a few times. V is TRBV5-6 and J is TRBJ1-2, with 8 bases identical to TRBD1. The CDR3 loop spans 14 amino acids. The V segment lost 2 bases and the J segment 10 bases; nucleotides outside the gene matches: 10. In germline, CDR1 is SGHDT, CDR2 YYEEEE. CDR3 residues: CASSFWTGLHIYTF. CDR3 bases: TGTGCCAGCAGCTTTTGGACAGGGCTCCACATCTACACCTTC.

The V gene is TRBV4-3, the J gene TRBJ1-2; weak D call: TRBD1 (5 bases). Deletions cut 1 base from V and 4 bases from J, with 19 bases between. This CDR3 comprises 17 residues. The germline gives CDR1 LGHNA, CDR2 YSLEER. CDR3 protein: CASSQARGEPNVYGYTF. The CDR3 DNA reads as TGCGCCAGCAGCCAAGCAAGGGGAGAGCCCAACGTCTATGGCTACACCTTC.

CDR3 loop: CSATRGGSDQPQHF. The CDR3 DNA follows: TGCAGTGCTACGAGGGGGGGGAGTGATCAGCCCCAGCATTTT. This chain links TRBV20-1 with TRBJ1-5, with D maybe TRBD1 (6 bases). The V gene lost 4 bases and the J gene lost 5 bases, with 15 bases spanning the gap. The CDR3 sequence is 14 residues long. Looked up from germline, CDR1 is DFQATT and CDR2 is SNEGSKA (reference sequence).

This clonotype has more than one count but fewer than ten. V and J are TRBV7-8 and TRBJ2-1; tentative D call: TRBD2 (6 bases). Per the germline V gene, CDR1 is SGHVS and CDR2 is FQNEAQ. The CDR3 length is 14 residues. With 6 bases removed from V and 3 bases from J, the gap between germline ends came to 12 bases. DNA for the CDR3: TGTGCCAGCAGTCGACGCGGGGACTACAATGAGCAGTTCTTC. This codes for CASSRRGDYNEQFF.

The chain uses TRBV4-1 and TRBJ1-2; possibly TRBD1 for D (6 bases). V was trimmed by 3 bases and J by 6 bases, leaving 14 bases between them. The CDR3 spans 14 residues. Per the germline V gene, CDR1 is MGHRA and CDR2 is YSYEKL. CDR3 amino acids: CASSQGWGLDGYTF. The CDR3 DNA sequence: TGCGCCAGCAGCCAGGGTTGGGGGCTGGATGGCTACACCTTC.

This sequence joins TRBV7-2 and TRBJ2-5; D gene ambiguous. Germline CDR1 SGHTA, CDR2 FQGNSA. The V and J ends lost 4 bases and 4 bases respectively, with 22 bases between them. The CDR3 length is 17 residues. The CDR3 DNA follows: TGTGCCAGCAGCTCACACCCCCTACCCGCTAGTTCAGAGACCCAGTACTTC. Encoded protein: CASSSHPLPASSETQYF. Full variable domain (rest looked up from reference TRBV7-2 and TRBJ2-5): GAGVSQSPSNKVTEKGKDVELRCDPISGHTALYWYRQSLGQGLEFLIYFQGNSAPDKSGLPSDRFSAERTGGSVSTLTIQRTQQEDSAVYLCASSSHPLPASSETQYFGPGTRLLVL.

This clonotype has more than one count but fewer than ten. The gene calls are TRBV19 and TRBJ1-5, with D perhaps matching TRBD1 (5 bases). Germline values: CDR1 LNHDA, CDR2 SQIVND (reference sequence). This CDR3 comprises 16 residues. V was shortened by 1 base and J by 0 bases, with 10 bases between the two germline ends. The CDR3 sequence is CASSIGAGPSNQPQHF. CDR3 bases: TGTGCCAGTAGTATAGGGGCAGGGCCTAGCAATCAGCCCCAGCATTTT.